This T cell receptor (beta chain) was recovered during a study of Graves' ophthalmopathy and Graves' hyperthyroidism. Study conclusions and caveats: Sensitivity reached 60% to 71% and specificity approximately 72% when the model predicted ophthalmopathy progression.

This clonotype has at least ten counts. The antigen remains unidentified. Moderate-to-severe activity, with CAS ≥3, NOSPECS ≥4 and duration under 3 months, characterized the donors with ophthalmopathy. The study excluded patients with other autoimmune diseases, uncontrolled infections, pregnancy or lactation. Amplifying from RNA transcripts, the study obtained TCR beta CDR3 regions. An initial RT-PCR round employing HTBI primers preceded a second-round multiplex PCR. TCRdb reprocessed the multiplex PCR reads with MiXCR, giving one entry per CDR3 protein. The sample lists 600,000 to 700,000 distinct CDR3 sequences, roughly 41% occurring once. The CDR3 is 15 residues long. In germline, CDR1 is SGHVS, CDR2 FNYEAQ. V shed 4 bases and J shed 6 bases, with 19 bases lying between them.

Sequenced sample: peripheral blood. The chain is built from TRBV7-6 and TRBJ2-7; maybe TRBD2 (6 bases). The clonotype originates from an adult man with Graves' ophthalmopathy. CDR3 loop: CASSSNPGTEGEQYF. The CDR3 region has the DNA TGTGCCAGCAGCTCAAACCCAGGGACTGAGGGCGAGCAGTACTTC. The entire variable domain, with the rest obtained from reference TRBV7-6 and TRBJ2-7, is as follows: GAGVSQSPRYKVTKRGQDVALRCDPISGHVSLYWYRQALGQGPEFLTYFNYEAQQDKSGLPNDRFSAERPEGSISTLTIQRTEQRDSAMYRCASSSNPGTEGEQYFGPGTRLTVT.